Included here is one TCR beta chain sequence, with context. This CDR3 spans 13 amino acids. Germline CDR1 and CDR2: SEHNR and FQNEAQ (reference sequence). V dropped 5 bases and J dropped 5 bases, with 12 bases sitting between them. The record originates from a study of cytomegalovirus exposure and HLA in healthy donors. Primers: 60 Vbeta forward and 13 Jbeta reverse. The repertoire was sequenced with immunoSEQ multiplex PCR; TCRdb's copy has only in-frame clones and lacks some. The sample yields 150,000 to 200,000 clones, around 76% seen once. The chain recombines TRBV7-9 with TRBJ2-5, with D uncertain. This TCR was recovered from a woman in her 40s in good health and CMV-seronegative. Sample: PBMCs. The DNA of the CDR3 is TGTGCCAGCAGCCGGAGTTTAAGTGAGACCCAGTACTTC. Its translation is CASSRSLSETQYF.